Listed below are T cell receptor beta chains from one sample, sequenced in a study of cytomegalovirus exposure and HLA in healthy donors. The method was immunoSEQ multiplex PCR; TCRdb's version includes in-frame clones alone and lacks a portion of them. The table records more than 85,000 clones, around 80% of them present only once. Sequenced: PBMCs. The receptors originated from a woman aged 18 to 35 in good health and CMV-seronegative. CDR3s include the opening cysteine and the closing phenylalanine or tryptophan. Each record gives: J gene, V gene, CDR3 protein.

J: TRBJ2-7
V: TRBV7-6
CDR3: CASSLGRGVPYEQYF

J: TRBJ2-7
V: TRBV18
CDR3: CASSPQSYEQYF

J: TRBJ2-2
V: TRBV15
CDR3: CASSGGHDNTGELFF

J: TRBJ2-1
V: TRBV28
CDR3: CASSSSDRWNEQFF

J: TRBJ2-5
V: TRBV9
CDR3: CASSRQPSISGGFKETQYF

J: TRBJ2-7
V: TRBV5-4
CDR3: CASSTNRGLRYEQYF

J: TRBJ2-2
V: TRBV5-1
CDR3: CASSHRTSNTGELFF

J: TRBJ2-7
V: TRBV7-9
CDR3: CSSSNRDRGRYEQYF

J: TRBJ1-1
V: TRBV6-5
CDR3: CASSRRRRRDTEAFF

J: TRBJ1-6
V: TRBV6-5
CDR3: CASSWDISGSPLHF

J: TRBJ2-7
V: TRBV10-3
CDR3: CAISESMGQGPYEQYF

J: TRBJ1-3
V: TRBV5-1
CDR3: CASSLDSGGNTIYF

J: TRBJ1-2
V: TRBV28
CDR3: CASSFQGVDGYTF

J: TRBJ1-4
V: TRBV7-9
CDR3: CASSFGRANEKLFF

J: TRBJ1-1
V: TRBV6-5
CDR3: CASSYSSGGSEAFF

J: TRBJ2-3
V: TRBV19
CDR3: CASSILYKSTDTQYF

J: TRBJ1-2
V: TRBV2
CDR3: CASSRQGVGYGYTF

J: TRBJ2-7
V: TRBV19
CDR3: CASSIRATGYEQYF

J: TRBJ1-1
V: TRBV30
CDR3: CAWRVDRDTEAFF

J: TRBJ1-4
V: TRBV4-3
CDR3: CASSPLEPGQGTEKLFF

J: TRBJ2-1
V: TRBV5-1
CDR3: CASSYSGGLNEQFF

J: TRBJ2-7
V: TRBV27
CDR3: CASSLWGSLAYEQYF

J: TRBJ2-5
V: TRBV7-2
CDR3: CASSPLRGAGSQETQYF

J: TRBJ2-5
V: TRBV9
CDR3: CASSVAAKETQYF

J: TRBJ2-3
V: TRBV11-3
CDR3: CASSFPGADTQYF

J: TRBJ2-7
V: TRBV28
CDR3: CASSFSGSRTYEQYF

J: TRBJ2-7
V: TRBV29-1
CDR3: CGVNSGSLYEQYF

J: TRBJ2-3
V: TRBV9
CDR3: CASSAYNGTSGRGSAQYF

J: NA
V: TRBV18
CDR3: CASSAALSSYEQYF

J: TRBJ2-1
V: TRBV4-2
CDR3: CASSQEHSANEQFF

J: TRBJ1-1
V: TRBV10-1
CDR3: CASSESGGEAFF

J: TRBJ2-5
V: TRBV5-1
CDR3: CASSPKRGRVETQYF

J: TRBJ1-6
V: TRBV5-4
CDR3: CASSSGQGNSPLHF

J: TRBJ2-1
V: TRBV9
CDR3: CASSLSGGSYNEQFF

J: TRBJ1-2
V: TRBV6-4
CDR3: CASSDVDSSNGDYGYTF

J: TRBJ2-7
V: TRBV6-4
CDR3: CASSVPPSGSYEQYF

J: TRBJ2-7
V: TRBV10-3
CDR3: CAISESLSPYEQYF